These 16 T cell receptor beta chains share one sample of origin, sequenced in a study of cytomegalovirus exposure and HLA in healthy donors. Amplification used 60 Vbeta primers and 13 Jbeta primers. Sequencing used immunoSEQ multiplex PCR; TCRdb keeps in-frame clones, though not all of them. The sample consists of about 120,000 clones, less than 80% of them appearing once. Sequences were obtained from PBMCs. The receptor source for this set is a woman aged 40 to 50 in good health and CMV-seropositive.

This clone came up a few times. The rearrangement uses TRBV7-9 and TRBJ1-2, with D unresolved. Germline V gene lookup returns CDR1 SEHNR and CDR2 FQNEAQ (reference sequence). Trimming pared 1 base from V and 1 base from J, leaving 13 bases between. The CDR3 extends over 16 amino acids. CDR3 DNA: TGTGCCAGCAGCTTAGGATCGGAGAGGGTTAACTATGGCTACACCTTC. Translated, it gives CASSLGSERVNYGYTF.

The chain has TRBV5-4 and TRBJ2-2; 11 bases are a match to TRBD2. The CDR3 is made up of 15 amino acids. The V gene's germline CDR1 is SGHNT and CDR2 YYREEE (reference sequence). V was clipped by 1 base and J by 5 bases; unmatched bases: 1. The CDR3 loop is CASSLSSGGTGELFF. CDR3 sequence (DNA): TGTGCCAGCAGCTTGTCTAGCGGGGGGACCGGGGAGCTGTTTTTT.

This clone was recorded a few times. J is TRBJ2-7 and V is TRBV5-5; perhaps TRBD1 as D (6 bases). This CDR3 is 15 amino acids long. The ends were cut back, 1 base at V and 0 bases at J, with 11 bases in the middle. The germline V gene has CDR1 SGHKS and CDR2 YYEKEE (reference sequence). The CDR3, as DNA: TGTGCCAGCAGCTTGAACAGGGCCTACTCCTACGAGCAGTACTTC. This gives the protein CASSLNRAYSYEQYF. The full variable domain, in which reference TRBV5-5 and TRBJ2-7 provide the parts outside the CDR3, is DAGVTQSPTHLIKTRGQQVTLRCSPISGHKSVSWYQQVLGQGPQFIFQYYEKEERGRGNFPDRFSARQFPNYSSELNVNALLLGDSALYLCASSLNRAYSYEQYFGPGTRLTVT.

In DNA, the CDR3 is TGTGCCACCAGCAGATCAGGCACCTACGAGCAGTACTTC. Amino acid sequence: CATSRSGTYEQYF. The gene calls are TRBV15 and TRBJ2-5, with D uncertain. Matching the DNA end better, TRBJ2-7 makes the J call doubtful. This CDR3 contains 13 residues. Germline V gives CDR1 LNHNV, CDR2 YYDKDF (reference sequence).

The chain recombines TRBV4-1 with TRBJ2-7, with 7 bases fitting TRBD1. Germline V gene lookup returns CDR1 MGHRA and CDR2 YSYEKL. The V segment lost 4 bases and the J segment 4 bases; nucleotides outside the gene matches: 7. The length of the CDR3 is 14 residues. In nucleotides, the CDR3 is TGCGCCAGCAGCCTGGCCGGGACAGAGTACGAGCAGTACTTC. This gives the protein CASSLAGTEYEQYF.

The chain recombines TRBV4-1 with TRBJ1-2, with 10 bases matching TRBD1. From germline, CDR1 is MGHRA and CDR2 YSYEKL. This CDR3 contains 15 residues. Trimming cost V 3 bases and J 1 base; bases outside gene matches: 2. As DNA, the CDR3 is TGCGCCAGCAGCCATGGACAGGGGGGTAACTATGGCTACACCTTC. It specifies CASSHGQGGNYGYTF.

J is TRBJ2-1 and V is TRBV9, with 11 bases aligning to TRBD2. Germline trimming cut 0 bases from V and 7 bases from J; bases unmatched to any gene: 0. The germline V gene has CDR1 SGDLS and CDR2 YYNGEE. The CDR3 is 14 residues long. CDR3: CASSVGTSGNEQFF. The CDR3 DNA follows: TGTGCCAGCAGCGTAGGGACTAGCGGGAATGAGCAGTTCTTC.

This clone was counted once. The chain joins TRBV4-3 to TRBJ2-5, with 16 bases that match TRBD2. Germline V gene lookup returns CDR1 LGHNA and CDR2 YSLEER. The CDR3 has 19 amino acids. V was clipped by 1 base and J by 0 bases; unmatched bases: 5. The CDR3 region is CASSQGGTSGGAYQETQYF. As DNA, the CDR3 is TGCGCCAGCAGCCAAGGGGGGACTAGCGGGGGGGCATACCAAGAGACCCAGTACTTC.

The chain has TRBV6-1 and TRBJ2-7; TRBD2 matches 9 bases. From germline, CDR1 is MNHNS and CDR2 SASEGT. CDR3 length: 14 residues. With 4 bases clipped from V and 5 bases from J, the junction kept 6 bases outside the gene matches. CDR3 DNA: TGTGCCAGCAGTGGTAGCGGGAGAAGGCACGAGCAGTACTTC. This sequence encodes CASSGSGRRHEQYF.

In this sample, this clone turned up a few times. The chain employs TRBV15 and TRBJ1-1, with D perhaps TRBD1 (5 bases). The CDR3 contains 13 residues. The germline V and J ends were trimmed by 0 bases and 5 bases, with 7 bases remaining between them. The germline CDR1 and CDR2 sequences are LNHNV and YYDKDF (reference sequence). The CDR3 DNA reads TGTGCCACCAGCAGAGAGGAGGGGACTGAAGCTTTCTTT. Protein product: CATSREEGTEAFF.

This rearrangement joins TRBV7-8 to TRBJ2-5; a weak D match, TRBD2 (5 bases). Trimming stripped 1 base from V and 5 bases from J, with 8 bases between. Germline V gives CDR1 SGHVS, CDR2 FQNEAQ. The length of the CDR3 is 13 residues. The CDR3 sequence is CASSLGESETQYF. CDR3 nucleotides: TGTGCCAGCAGCTTAGGGGAGTCGGAGACCCAGTACTTC.

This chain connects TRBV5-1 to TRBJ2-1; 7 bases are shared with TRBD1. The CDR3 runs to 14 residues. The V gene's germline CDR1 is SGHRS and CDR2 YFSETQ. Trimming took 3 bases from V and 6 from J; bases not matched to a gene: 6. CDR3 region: CASSSGPGGNEQFF. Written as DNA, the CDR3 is TGCGCCAGCAGCTCGGGACCAGGGGGCAATGAGCAGTTCTTC. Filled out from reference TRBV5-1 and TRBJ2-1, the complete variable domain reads KAGVTQTPRYLIKTRGQQVTLSCSPISGHRSVSWYQQTPGQGLQFLFEYFSETQRNKGNFPGRFSGRQFSNSRSEMNVSTLELGDSALYLCASSSGPGGNEQFFGPGTRLTVL.

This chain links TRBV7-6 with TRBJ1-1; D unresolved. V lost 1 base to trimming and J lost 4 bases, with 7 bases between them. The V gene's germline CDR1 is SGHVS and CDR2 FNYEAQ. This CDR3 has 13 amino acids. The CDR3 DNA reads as TGTGCCAGCAGCTTAGGACTCCTCACTGAAGCTTTCTTT. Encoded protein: CASSLGLLTEAFF.

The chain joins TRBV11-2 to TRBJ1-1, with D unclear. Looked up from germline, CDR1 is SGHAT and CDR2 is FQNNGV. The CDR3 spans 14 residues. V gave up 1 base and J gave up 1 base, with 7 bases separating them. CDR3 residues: CASSLGGGNTEAFF. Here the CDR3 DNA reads TGTGCCAGCAGCTTAGGAGGTGGGAACACTGAAGCTTTCTTT.

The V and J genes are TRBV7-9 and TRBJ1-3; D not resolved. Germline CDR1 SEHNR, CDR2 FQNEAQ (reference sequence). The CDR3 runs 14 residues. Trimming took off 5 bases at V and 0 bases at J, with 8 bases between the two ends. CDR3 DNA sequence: TGTGCCAGCAGCCTCTACAGCTCTGGAAACACCATATATTTT. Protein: CASSLYSSGNTIYF.

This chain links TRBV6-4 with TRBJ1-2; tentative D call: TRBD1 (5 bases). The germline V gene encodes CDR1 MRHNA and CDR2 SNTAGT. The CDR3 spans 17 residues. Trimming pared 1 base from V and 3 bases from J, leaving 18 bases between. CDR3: CASSDFPPGKGYYGYTF. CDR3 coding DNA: TGTGCCAGCAGTGACTTTCCCCCGGGTAAGGGGTACTATGGCTACACCTTC.